A selection of T cell receptor beta chains follows, all from one sample in a study of blood T cells in healthy people across ages. MiXCR, applied by TCRdb to the 5' RACE reads, yields one record per CDR3 protein. The table has around 990,000 distinct CDR3 sequences, approximately 26% seen once. These data also formed part of another study, on T cells of mothers and their children.

The sequencing sample was made of blood. These receptors all stem from a girl aged 2 to 9 in good health. The CDR3 runs from the conserved cysteine through the conserved F or W. Fields, in order: D gene, clone size, V gene, J gene, CDR3 DNA, CDR3 protein. A D gene is named only where the DNA matches it firmly. Size values are once, few and many counts, or a class for expanded clones, and some rows have none.

d_gene: .; abundance: few; v_gene: TRBV10-3; j_gene: TRBJ2-1; CDR3nt: TGTGCCACCTTATCCGGGGCCAATGAGCAGTTCTTC; CDR3aa: CATLSGANEQFF
d_gene: TRBD2; abundance: .; v_gene: TRBV10-3; j_gene: TRBJ2-1; CDR3nt: TGTGACATCAGTGACATTCGAACTAGCGGACCCAATGAGCAGTTCTTC; CDR3aa: CDISDIRTSGPNEQFF
d_gene: .; abundance: .; v_gene: TRBV4-1; j_gene: TRBJ1-3; CDR3nt: TGCGCCAGCAGCCAAGTGAGGCAAGCTCTCCGGACGGGAAACACCATATATTTT; CDR3aa: CASSQVRQALRTGNTIYF
d_gene: .; abundance: .; v_gene: TRBV4-1; j_gene: TRBJ2-7; CDR3nt: TGCGCCAGCAGCCAAGATTTACCCTCCTACGAGCAGTACTTC; CDR3aa: CASSQDLPSYEQYF
d_gene: TRBD2; abundance: few; v_gene: TRBV9; j_gene: TRBJ2-1; CDR3nt: TGTGCCAGCAGCGCGCGGACTAGCTTCGAACTTGAGCAGTTCTTC; CDR3aa: CASSARTSFELEQFF
d_gene: TRBD1; abundance: few; v_gene: TRBV7-9; j_gene: TRBJ1-2; CDR3nt: TGTGCCAGCAGCTTATTCCCGGCCCAGGGGGCTGGCTACACCTTC; CDR3aa: CASSLFPAQGAGYTF
d_gene: .; abundance: .; v_gene: TRBV29-1; j_gene: TRBJ2-5; CDR3nt: TGCAGCGCTGGACTGGTCCGGGAGACCCAGTACTTC; CDR3aa: CSAGLVRETQYF
d_gene: .; abundance: few; v_gene: TRBV21-1; j_gene: TRBJ2-7; CDR3nt: TGTGCCATTCACCCCGGCGAGCAGTACTTC; CDR3aa: CAIHPGEQYF
d_gene: TRBD2; abundance: few; v_gene: TRBV20-1; j_gene: TRBJ2-1; CDR3nt: TGCAGTGCCCGGACTAGTCCGCACAATGAGCAGTTCTTC; CDR3aa: CSARTSPHNEQFF
d_gene: .; abundance: .; v_gene: TRBV14; j_gene: TRBJ2-5; CDR3nt: TGTGCCAGCCAGGACGGAGCCGAACAAGAGACCCAGTACTTC; CDR3aa: CASQDGAEQETQYF
d_gene: TRBD1; abundance: .; v_gene: TRBV7-6; j_gene: TRBJ2-7; CDR3nt: TGTGCCAGCAGCCCCTTCGGGGACAGGGAGGACGAGCAGTACTTC; CDR3aa: CASSPFGDREDEQYF
d_gene: TRBD1; abundance: .; v_gene: TRBV5-1; j_gene: TRBJ1-1; CDR3nt: TGCGCCAGCAGCACCGACAGGGTTGAAGCTTTCTTT; CDR3aa: CASSTDRVEAFF
d_gene: .; abundance: few; v_gene: TRBV11-2; j_gene: TRBJ1-1; CDR3nt: TGTGCCAGCAGCTTAGCTGTTTGGGATCCAGGTGTTGGAGCTTTCTTT; CDR3aa: CASSLAVWDPGVGAFF
d_gene: TRBD2; abundance: .; v_gene: TRBV5-1; j_gene: TRBJ2-1; CDR3nt: TGCGCCAGCAGCCCAAGGTGGAGGACTAGCGGACCCCTCCTATCGAATGAGCAGTTCTTC; CDR3aa: CASSPRWRTSGPLLSNEQFF
d_gene: .; abundance: .; v_gene: TRBV7-8; j_gene: TRBJ2-5; CDR3nt: TGTGCCAGCAGCCTCCTGGTAGCAGAGACCCAGTACTTC; CDR3aa: CASSLLVAETQYF
d_gene: .; abundance: few; v_gene: TRBV10-3; j_gene: TRBJ1-1; CDR3nt: TGTGCCATCAGTGAGACAGCTTCCATTGAAGCTTTCTTT; CDR3aa: CAISETASIEAFF
d_gene: .; abundance: .; v_gene: TRBV6-4; j_gene: TRBJ2-2; CDR3nt: TGTGCCAGCAGTGACGGGGGGGCCGGAGAGCTGTTTTTT; CDR3aa: CASSDGGAGELFF
d_gene: TRBD1; abundance: few; v_gene: TRBV7-2; j_gene: TRBJ2-5; CDR3nt: TGTGCCAGCAGTTCCCCGACAGGGGATGAGGAGACCCAGTACTTC; CDR3aa: CASSSPTGDEETQYF
d_gene: .; abundance: few; v_gene: TRBV29-1; j_gene: TRBJ2-5; CDR3nt: TGCAGCGTATCGGGACTGGCAGAAGAGACCCAGTACTTC; CDR3aa: CSVSGLAEETQYF
d_gene: TRBD1; abundance: .; v_gene: TRBV10-3; j_gene: TRBJ1-3; CDR3nt: TGTGCCATCAGTGCTTCAGGGGGCCTATTCTCTGGAAACACCATATATTTT; CDR3aa: CAISASGGLFSGNTIYF
d_gene: TRBD1; abundance: .; v_gene: TRBV7-9; j_gene: TRBJ1-2; CDR3nt: TGTGCCAGCAGCTTAGCGCCCGGGACAGGGGCCTCTGGCTACACCTTC; CDR3aa: CASSLAPGTGASGYTF
d_gene: .; abundance: .; v_gene: TRBV4-1; j_gene: TRBJ1-1; CDR3nt: TGCGCCAGCAGCCAAGCAGGGGCGGGGACTGAAGCTTTCTTT; CDR3aa: CASSQAGAGTEAFF
d_gene: .; abundance: .; v_gene: TRBV20-1; j_gene: TRBJ2-3; CDR3nt: TGCAGTGCTGGCCCTTCGAAGACTAGCACAGATACGCAGTATTTT; CDR3aa: CSAGPSKTSTDTQYF
d_gene: TRBD2; abundance: once; v_gene: TRBV6-2/TRBV6-3; j_gene: TRBJ2-5; CDR3nt: TGTGCCAGCAGTCTCGGACTAGCGGGAAAGAGGGATGAGACCCAGTACTTC; CDR3aa: CASSLGLAGKRDETQYF
d_gene: TRBD2; abundance: few; v_gene: TRBV6-6; j_gene: TRBJ2-1; CDR3nt: TGTGCCAGCACCGAAACTAGCGGGAGACGACCGGAGCAGTTCTTC; CDR3aa: CASTETSGRRPEQFF
d_gene: .; abundance: few; v_gene: TRBV11-1; j_gene: TRBJ1-1; CDR3nt: TGTGCCAGCAGCTCGATCGGGGCCACTGAAGCTTTCTTT; CDR3aa: CASSSIGATEAFF
d_gene: TRBD2; abundance: few; v_gene: TRBV2; j_gene: TRBJ2-5; CDR3nt: TGTGCCAGCAGCCCTAGCGGGAGGTTCTTC; CDR3aa: CASSPSGRFF
d_gene: .; abundance: .; v_gene: TRBV21-1; j_gene: TRBJ2-4; CDR3nt: TGTGCCAGCAGCAAGAGAAGAGTAGCCAAAAACATTCAGTACTTC; CDR3aa: CASSKRRVAKNIQYF
d_gene: TRBD1; abundance: few; v_gene: TRBV20-1; j_gene: TRBJ2-3; CDR3nt: TGCAGTGCTAGAAATACCCGACAGGGCGCAGATACGCAGTATTTT; CDR3aa: CSARNTRQGADTQYF
d_gene: TRBD2; abundance: .; v_gene: TRBV20-1; j_gene: TRBJ2-2; CDR3nt: TGCAGTGCTACCCAACTAGCGGGAGGGAACACCGGGGAGCTGTTTTTT; CDR3aa: CSATQLAGGNTGELFF
d_gene: TRBD2; abundance: .; v_gene: TRBV20-1; j_gene: TRBJ2-3; CDR3nt: TGCAGTGCGACTACTAGCGAGTCTAGCACAGATACGCAGTATTTT; CDR3aa: CSATTSESSTDTQYF
d_gene: .; abundance: few; v_gene: TRBV28; j_gene: TRBJ2-5; CDR3nt: TGTGCCAGCAGCGACCAGGGGTCGTGGGAGACCCAGTACTTC; CDR3aa: CASSDQGSWETQYF
d_gene: .; abundance: .; v_gene: TRBV29-1; j_gene: TRBJ1-2; CDR3nt: TGCAGCGTATCGAAAGGATATCTGGGTGGCTACACCTTC; CDR3aa: CSVSKGYLGGYTF
d_gene: TRBD2; abundance: few; v_gene: TRBV6-5; j_gene: TRBJ2-1; CDR3nt: TGTGCCAGCAGTTACTCGGGCGGGGGGGCCGTAAATGAGCAGTTCTTC; CDR3aa: CASSYSGGGAVNEQFF
d_gene: TRBD1; abundance: few; v_gene: TRBV12-3/TRBV12-4; j_gene: TRBJ1-4; CDR3nt: TGTGCCAGCAGTCTCACGACGGACAGGGGGCATAAACTGTTTTTT; CDR3aa: CASSLTTDRGHKLFF
d_gene: .; abundance: many; v_gene: TRBV7-6; j_gene: TRBJ2-7; CDR3nt: TGTGCCAGCAGCCCCGACAGAGAGCAGTACTTC; CDR3aa: CASSPDREQYF
d_gene: .; abundance: .; v_gene: TRBV7-8; j_gene: TRBJ1-3; CDR3nt: TGTGCCAGCAGCTTAGCGGGACGGCGAAACACCATATATTTT; CDR3aa: CASSLAGRRNTIYF
d_gene: .; abundance: .; v_gene: TRBV6-1; j_gene: TRBJ1-1; CDR3nt: TGTGCCAGCAGTCCAAAGACAGGCTTGGACACTGAAGCTTTCTTT; CDR3aa: CASSPKTGLDTEAFF
d_gene: .; abundance: .; v_gene: TRBV29-1; j_gene: TRBJ2-5; CDR3nt: TGCAGCGTTGAAGGAGACGGGACAAAAGAGACCCAGTACTTC; CDR3aa: CSVEGDGTKETQYF
d_gene: .; abundance: many; v_gene: TRBV4-3; j_gene: TRBJ2-3; CDR3nt: TGCGCCAGCAGCCAAGACAGGGCGACAGGCACAGATACGCAGTATTTT; CDR3aa: CASSQDRATGTDTQYF
d_gene: .; abundance: .; v_gene: TRBV29-1; j_gene: TRBJ2-3; CDR3nt: TGCAGCGTCCTGCATCAGGGGAGCACAGATACGCAGTATTTT; CDR3aa: CSVLHQGSTDTQYF
d_gene: .; abundance: many; v_gene: TRBV5-1; j_gene: TRBJ1-1; CDR3nt: TGTGCCAGCAGCTTCGGACAGCTGAACACTGAAGCTTTCTTT; CDR3aa: CASSFGQLNTEAFF
d_gene: .; abundance: few; v_gene: TRBV20-1; j_gene: TRBJ1-2; CDR3nt: TGCAGTGCTAGAGATGGCACAGCCTCCTATGGCTACACCTTC; CDR3aa: CSARDGTASYGYTF
d_gene: .; abundance: .; v_gene: TRBV7-8; j_gene: TRBJ2-7; CDR3nt: TGTGCCAGCAGCCCGGGACGGACAGCTATAAACGGCTACGAGCAGTACTTC; CDR3aa: CASSPGRTAINGYEQYF
d_gene: TRBD1; abundance: few; v_gene: TRBV5-1; j_gene: TRBJ2-6; CDR3nt: TGCGCCAGCAGCGGCGAGCTGGGACAGGGTAAACCTGGGGCCAACGTCCTGACTTTC; CDR3aa: CASSGELGQGKPGANVLTF
d_gene: TRBD2; abundance: few; v_gene: TRBV11-2; j_gene: TRBJ2-5; CDR3nt: TGTGCCAGCAGCTCGTTTAGCGGGAGCCAAGAGACCCAGTACTTC; CDR3aa: CASSSFSGSQETQYF
d_gene: .; abundance: .; v_gene: TRBV5-5; j_gene: TRBJ2-7; CDR3nt: TGTGCCAGCAGCTTGATGGGATACACCTACGAGCAGTACTTC; CDR3aa: CASSLMGYTYEQYF
d_gene: TRBD1; abundance: once; v_gene: TRBV12-3/TRBV12-4; j_gene: TRBJ2-3; CDR3nt: TGTGCCAGCAGAGAGGACAGGGGGCCCTTAGATACGCAGTATTTT; CDR3aa: CASREDRGPLDTQYF
d_gene: .; abundance: .; v_gene: TRBV13; j_gene: TRBJ1-1; CDR3nt: TGTGCCAGCAGAACCGCCCCTAACACTGAAGCTTTCTTT; CDR3aa: CASRTAPNTEAFF
d_gene: .; abundance: .; v_gene: TRBV6-1; j_gene: TRBJ1-2; CDR3nt: TGTGCCAGCAGTGAAGGCCCTGTTGGGAATGGCTACACCTTC; CDR3aa: CASSEGPVGNGYTF
d_gene: .; abundance: .; v_gene: TRBV7-9; j_gene: TRBJ1-4; CDR3nt: TGTGCCAGCAGAGAAACCAGGGAGGGTAATGAAAAACTGTTTTTT; CDR3aa: CASRETREGNEKLFF